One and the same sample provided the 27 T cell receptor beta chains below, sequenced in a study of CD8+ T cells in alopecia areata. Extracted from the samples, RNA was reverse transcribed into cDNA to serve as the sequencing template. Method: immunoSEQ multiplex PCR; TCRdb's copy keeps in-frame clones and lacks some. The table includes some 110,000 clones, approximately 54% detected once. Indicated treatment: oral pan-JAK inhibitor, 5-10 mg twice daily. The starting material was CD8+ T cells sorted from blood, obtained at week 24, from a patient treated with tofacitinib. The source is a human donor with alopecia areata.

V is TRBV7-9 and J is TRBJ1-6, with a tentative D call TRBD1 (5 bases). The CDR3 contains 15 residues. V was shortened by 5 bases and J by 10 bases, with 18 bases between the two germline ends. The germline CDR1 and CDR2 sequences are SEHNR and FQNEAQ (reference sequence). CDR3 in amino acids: CASSTGTAYRSPLHF. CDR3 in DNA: TGTGCCAGCAGCACGGGGACCGCGTATCGGTCACCCCTCCACTTT. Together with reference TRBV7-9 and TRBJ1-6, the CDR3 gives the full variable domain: DTGVSQNPRHKITKRGQNVTFRCDPISEHNRLYWYRQTLGQGPEFLTYFQNEAQLEKSRLLSDRFSAERPKGSFSTLEIQRTEQGDSAMYLCASSTGTAYRSPLHFGNGTRLTVT.

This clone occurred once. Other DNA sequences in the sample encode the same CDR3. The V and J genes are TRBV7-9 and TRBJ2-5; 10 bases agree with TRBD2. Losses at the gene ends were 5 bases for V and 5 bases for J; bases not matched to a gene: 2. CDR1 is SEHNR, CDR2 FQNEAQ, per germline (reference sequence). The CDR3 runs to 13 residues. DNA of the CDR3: TGTGCCAGCAGCCCGACTAGCGGGGAGACCCAGTACTTC. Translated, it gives CASSPTSGETQYF.

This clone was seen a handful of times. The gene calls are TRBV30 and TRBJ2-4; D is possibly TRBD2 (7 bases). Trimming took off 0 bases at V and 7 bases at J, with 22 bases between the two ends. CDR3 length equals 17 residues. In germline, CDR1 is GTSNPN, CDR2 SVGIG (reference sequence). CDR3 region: CAWSVREGGYQRNIQYF. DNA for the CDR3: TGTGCCTGGAGTGTACGTGAGGGGGGGTACCAGCGCAACATTCAGTACTTC.

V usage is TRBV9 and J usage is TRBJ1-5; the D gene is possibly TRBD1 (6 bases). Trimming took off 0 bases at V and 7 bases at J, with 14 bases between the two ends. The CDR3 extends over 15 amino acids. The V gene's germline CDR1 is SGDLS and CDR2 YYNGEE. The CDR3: CASSVEGGPSQPQHF. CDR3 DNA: TGTGCCAGCAGCGTAGAAGGGGGGCCCAGCCAGCCCCAGCATTTT.

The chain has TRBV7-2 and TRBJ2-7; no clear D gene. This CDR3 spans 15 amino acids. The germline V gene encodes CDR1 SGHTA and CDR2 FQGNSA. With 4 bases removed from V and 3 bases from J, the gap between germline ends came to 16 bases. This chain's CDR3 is CTSSSHSDLGYEQYF. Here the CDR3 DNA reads TGTACCAGCAGCTCCCATTCCGACTTGGGCTACGAGCAGTACTTC.

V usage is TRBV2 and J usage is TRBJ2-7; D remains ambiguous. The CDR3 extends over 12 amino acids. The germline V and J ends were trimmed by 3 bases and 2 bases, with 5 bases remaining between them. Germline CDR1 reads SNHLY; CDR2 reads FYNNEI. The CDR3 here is CASSDPPYEQYF. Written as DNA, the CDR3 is TGTGCCAGCAGTGATCCTCCCTACGAGCAGTACTTC.

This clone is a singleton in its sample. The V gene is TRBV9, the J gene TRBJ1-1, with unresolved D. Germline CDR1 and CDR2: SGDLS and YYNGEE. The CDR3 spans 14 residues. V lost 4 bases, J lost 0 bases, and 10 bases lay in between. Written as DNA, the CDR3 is TGTGCCAGCAGCCCTTTAGGGTTGAACACTGAAGCTTTCTTT. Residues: CASSPLGLNTEAFF. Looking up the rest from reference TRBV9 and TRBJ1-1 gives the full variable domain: DSGVTQTPKHLITATGQRVTLRCSPRSGDLSVYWYQQSLDQGLQFLIQYYNGEERAKGNILERFSAQQFPDLHSELNLSSLELGDSALYFCASSPLGLNTEAFFGQGTRLTVV.

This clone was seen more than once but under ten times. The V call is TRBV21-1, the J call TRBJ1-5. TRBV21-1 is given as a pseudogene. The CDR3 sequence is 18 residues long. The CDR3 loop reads CASSKSGAEPYSNQPQHF. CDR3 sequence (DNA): TGTGCCAGCAGCAAAAGCGGGGCGGAGCCATATAGCAATCAGCCCCAGCATTTT.

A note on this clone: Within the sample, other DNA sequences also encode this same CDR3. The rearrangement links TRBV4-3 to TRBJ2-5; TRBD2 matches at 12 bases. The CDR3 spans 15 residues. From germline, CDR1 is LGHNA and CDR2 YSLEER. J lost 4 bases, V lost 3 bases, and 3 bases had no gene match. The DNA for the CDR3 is TGCGCCAGCAGCCAGTTACTAGCGGGGGGAGAGACCCAGTACTTC. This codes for CASSQLLAGGETQYF.

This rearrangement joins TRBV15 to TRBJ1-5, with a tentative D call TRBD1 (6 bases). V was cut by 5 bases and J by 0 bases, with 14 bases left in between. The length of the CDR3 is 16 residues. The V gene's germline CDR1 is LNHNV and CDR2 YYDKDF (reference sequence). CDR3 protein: CATSAGTPYSNQPQHF. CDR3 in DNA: TGTGCCACCAGCGCCGGGACACCTTATAGCAATCAGCCCCAGCATTTT.

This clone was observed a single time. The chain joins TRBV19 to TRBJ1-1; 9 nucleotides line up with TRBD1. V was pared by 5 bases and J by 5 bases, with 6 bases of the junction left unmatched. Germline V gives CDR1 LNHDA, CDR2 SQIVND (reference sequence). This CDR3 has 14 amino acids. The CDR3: CASSFTGGWTEAFF. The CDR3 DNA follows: TGTGCCAGTAGTTTCACAGGGGGCTGGACTGAAGCTTTCTTT.

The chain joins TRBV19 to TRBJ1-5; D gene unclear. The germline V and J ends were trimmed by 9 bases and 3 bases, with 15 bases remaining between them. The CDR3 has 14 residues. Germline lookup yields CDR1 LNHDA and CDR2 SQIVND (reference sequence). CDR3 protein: CASRPLSSNQPQHF. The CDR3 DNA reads TGTGCCAGCAGACCCCTAAGCTCCAATCAGCCCCAGCATTTT.

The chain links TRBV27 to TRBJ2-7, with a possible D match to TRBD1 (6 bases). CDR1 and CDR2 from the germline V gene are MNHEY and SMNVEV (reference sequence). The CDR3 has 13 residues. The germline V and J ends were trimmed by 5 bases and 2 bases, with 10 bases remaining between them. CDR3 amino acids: CASSRDTAYEQYF. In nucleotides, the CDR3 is TGTGCCAGCAGTCGGGACACTGCCTACGAGCAGTACTTC.

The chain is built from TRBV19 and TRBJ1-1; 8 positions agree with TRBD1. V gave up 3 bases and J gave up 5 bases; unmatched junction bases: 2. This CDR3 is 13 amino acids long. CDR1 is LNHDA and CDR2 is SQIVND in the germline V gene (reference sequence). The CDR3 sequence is CASSMDRVTEAFF. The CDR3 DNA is TGTGCCAGTAGTATGGACAGGGTTACTGAAGCTTTCTTT.

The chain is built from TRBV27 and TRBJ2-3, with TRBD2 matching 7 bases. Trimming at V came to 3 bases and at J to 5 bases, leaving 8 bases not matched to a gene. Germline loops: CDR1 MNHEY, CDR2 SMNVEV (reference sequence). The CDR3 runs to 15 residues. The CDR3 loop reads CASSLMSGAVDTQYF. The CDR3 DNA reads TGTGCCAGCAGTTTGATGAGCGGGGCGGTAGATACGCAGTATTTT.

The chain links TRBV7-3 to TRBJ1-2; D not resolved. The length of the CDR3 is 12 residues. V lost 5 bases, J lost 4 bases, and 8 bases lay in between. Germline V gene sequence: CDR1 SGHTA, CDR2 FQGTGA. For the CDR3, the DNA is TGTGCCAGCAGCCCCGACGGCTATGGCTACACCTTC. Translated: CASSPDGYGYTF.

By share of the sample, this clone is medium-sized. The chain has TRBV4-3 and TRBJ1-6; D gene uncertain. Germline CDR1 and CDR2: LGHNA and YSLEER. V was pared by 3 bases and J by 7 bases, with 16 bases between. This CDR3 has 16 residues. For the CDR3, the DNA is TGCGCCAGCAGCCACCGGCGCACAGCAGGAAATTCACCCCTCCACTTT. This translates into CASSHRRTAGNSPLHF.

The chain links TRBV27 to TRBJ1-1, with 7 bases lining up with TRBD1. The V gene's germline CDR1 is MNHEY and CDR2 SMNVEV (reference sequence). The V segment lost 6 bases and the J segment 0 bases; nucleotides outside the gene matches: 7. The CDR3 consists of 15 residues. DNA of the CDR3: TGTGCCAGCAGCCTATTGGACAGGATGAACACTGAAGCTTTCTTT. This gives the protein CASSLLDRMNTEAFF.

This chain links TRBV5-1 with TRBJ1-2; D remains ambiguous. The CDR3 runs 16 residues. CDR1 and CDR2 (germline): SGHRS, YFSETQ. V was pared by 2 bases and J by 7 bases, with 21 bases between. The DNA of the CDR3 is TGCGCCAGCAGCTTACTGCCTAAAGAGGGCACCCGTGGCTACACCTTC. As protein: CASSLLPKEGTRGYTF.

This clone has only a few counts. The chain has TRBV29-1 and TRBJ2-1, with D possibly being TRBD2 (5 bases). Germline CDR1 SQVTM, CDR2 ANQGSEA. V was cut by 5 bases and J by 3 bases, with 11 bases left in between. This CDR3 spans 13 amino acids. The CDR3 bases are TGCAGCGTTTTGGGGAGATTCTACAATGAGCAGTTCTTC. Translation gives CSVLGRFYNEQFF.

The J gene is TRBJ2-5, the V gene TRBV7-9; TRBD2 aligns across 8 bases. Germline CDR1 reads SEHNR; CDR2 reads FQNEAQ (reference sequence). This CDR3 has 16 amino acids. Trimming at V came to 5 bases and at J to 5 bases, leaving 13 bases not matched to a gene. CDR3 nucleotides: TGTGCCAGCAGCCCTCATGGCAGGACTAGCCGGGAGACCCAGTACTTC. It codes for CASSPHGRTSRETQYF.

The CDR3 nucleotides read TGTGCCAGCAGCTTGTTAAGTAGCGGGGGCTACGAGCAGTACTTC. It specifies CASSLLSSGGYEQYF. The chain has TRBV11-2 and TRBJ2-7; 9 bases fit TRBD2. Germline loops: CDR1 SGHAT, CDR2 FQNNGV. Trimming took 3 bases from V and 3 from J; bases not matched to a gene: 6. CDR3 size: 15 residues.

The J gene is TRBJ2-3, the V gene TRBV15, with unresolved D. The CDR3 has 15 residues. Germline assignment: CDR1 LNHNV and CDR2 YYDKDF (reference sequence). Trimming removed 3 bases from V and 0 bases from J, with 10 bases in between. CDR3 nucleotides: TGTGCCACCAGCAGTCTACGAGCTAGCACAGATACGCAGTATTTT. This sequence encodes CATSSLRASTDTQYF.

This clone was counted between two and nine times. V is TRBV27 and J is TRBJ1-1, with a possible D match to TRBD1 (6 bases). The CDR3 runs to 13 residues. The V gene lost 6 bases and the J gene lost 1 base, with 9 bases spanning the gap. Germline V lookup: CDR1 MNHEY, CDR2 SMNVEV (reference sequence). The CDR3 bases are TGTGCCAGCAGGGGACACCCGAACACTGAAGCTTTCTTT. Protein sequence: CASRGHPNTEAFF.

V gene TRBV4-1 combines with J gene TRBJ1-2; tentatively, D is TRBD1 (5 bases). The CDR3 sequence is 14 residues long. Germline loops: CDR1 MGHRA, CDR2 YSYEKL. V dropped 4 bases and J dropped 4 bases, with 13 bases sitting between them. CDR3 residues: CASSPGGRGYGYTF. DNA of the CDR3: TGCGCCAGCAGCCCCGGGGGAAGGGGCTATGGCTACACCTTC.

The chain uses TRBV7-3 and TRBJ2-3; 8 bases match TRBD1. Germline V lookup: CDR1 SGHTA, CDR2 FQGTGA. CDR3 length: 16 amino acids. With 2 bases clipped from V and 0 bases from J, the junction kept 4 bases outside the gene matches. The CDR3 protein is CASSLQQGASTDTQYF. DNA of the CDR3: TGTGCCAGCAGCTTACAGCAGGGGGCTAGCACAGATACGCAGTATTTT.

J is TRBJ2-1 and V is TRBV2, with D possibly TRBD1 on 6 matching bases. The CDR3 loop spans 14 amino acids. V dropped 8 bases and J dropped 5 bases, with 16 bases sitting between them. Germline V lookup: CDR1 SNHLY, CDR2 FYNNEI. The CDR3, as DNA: TGTGCCAGCCTAAGGCAGGGGAGTAACAATGAGCAGTTCTTC. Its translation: CASLRQGSNNEQFF.